Listed here is a single T cell receptor (beta chain). Its specificity is unknown. V lost 5 bases to trimming and J lost 1 base; unmatched junction nucleotides: 16. This CDR3 contains 20 residues. The entry originates in a study of T-cell memory formation after mild COVID-19. Looking at the study overall: Largely, TCR clusters stayed within a single donor. Study-wide findings and caveats: Clones contracting day 15 to 85 were balanced CD4/CD8; later expanders leaned CD4+. Mostly located in CM and EM were contracting CD4+ clones, with contracting CD8+ clones located in EMRA.

5'RACE, which relied on constant-segment primers, yielded TCR alpha and TCR beta cDNA libraries carrying sample barcodes and UMIs. TCRdb re-called the 5' RACE reads through MiXCR, storing one row per CDR3 protein. Of roughly 550,000 distinct CDR3 sequences listed, 20% are singletons. The chain joins TRBV12-3 or TRBV12-4 to TRBJ2-4; 11 bases are a match to TRBD2. This receptor was taken from an adult woman who had mild COVID-19 (a few samples of this study predate the infection). Cell type and time point are not known. Sequencing input: PBMCs or a T cell subset sorted from them (not recorded which). The DNA for the CDR3 is TGTGCCAGCAGTCCGACCCTAGCGGGGGGCCCGTTGGGTGCCAAAAACATTCAGTACTTC. This sequence encodes CASSPTLAGGPLGAKNIQYF.